This T cell receptor beta chain was captured by sequencing in a study of T cell repertoires in cytomegalovirus infection. Overall study: Public TCR beta signatures were indicative of both CMV infection and a matching HLA type.

General study points: Dominant in the ex vivo response were TCR beta clonotypes restricted by HLA-C and specific for CMV.

CDR1 is SGHNT, CDR2 YYREEE, per germline (reference sequence). Unmatched junction bases numbered 7, after V lost 0 bases and J lost 4 bases. This CDR3 is 17 amino acids long. About this clonotype itself: Antigen unknown.

TCRdb re-called the reads through MiXCR, storing one row per CDR3 protein. The repertoire holds 900,000 to 950,000 distinct CDR3 sequences, around 32% seen once, with roughly 13% in the top ten. The sequence was obtained from a human donor in good health (CMV status not recorded). Some clones in this sample may be carry-over from other donors' samples. Here the sequenced sample was cultured CD8+ T cells from PBMCs, taken from culture after CMV antigen stimulation. The V call is TRBV5-4, the J call TRBJ2-2, with TRBD2 matching over 9 bases. CDR3 loop: CASSLGSSGGGTGELFF. CDR3 DNA: TGTGCCAGCAGCTTGGGGAGTAGCGGGGGAGGCACCGGGGAGCTGTTTTTT.